These T cell receptor beta chains were read from a single sample in a study of cytomegalovirus exposure and HLA in healthy donors. Here immunoSEQ multiplex PCR was the method, and the copy in TCRdb shows in-frame clones only, minus some. There are roughly 150,000 clones in the sample; 84% occur only once, and 0.8% to 1.3% lies in the top ten. Specimen: PBMCs. The receptors come from a man aged 30 to 45 in good health and CMV-seronegative. Both conserved end residues are part of each CDR3. The order of the fields is J gene, V gene, D gene, clone size, CDR3 length, CDR3 DNA, CDR3 protein. D genes are given only for firm matches. Expanded clones are given a class, and other clones once, few, many or no size at all.

J gene: TRBJ2-2; V gene: TRBV11-2; D gene: TRBD2; clone size: .; CDR3 length: 17; CDR3 DNA: TGTGCCAGCAGCTTAAAGGGGCTAGCGGCTTACACCGGGGAGCTGTTTTTT; CDR3 protein: CASSLKGLAAYTGELFF
J gene: TRBJ2-5; V gene: TRBV11-3; D gene: .; clone size: .; CDR3 length: 18; CDR3 DNA: TGTGCCAGCAGCTTAGACCGGACTCTCGACTGGGCCCAAGAGACCCAGTACTTC; CDR3 protein: CASSLDRTLDWAQETQYF
J gene: TRBJ1-1; V gene: TRBV6-5; D gene: TRBD1; clone size: .; CDR3 length: 15; CDR3 DNA: TGTGCCAGCAGTTACCAGACAGGGATGAACACTGAAGCTTTCTTT; CDR3 protein: CASSYQTGMNTEAFF
J gene: TRBJ2-7; V gene: TRBV10-2; D gene: .; clone size: .; CDR3 length: 12; CDR3 DNA: TGCGCCAGCCTCCTCTACCCCTACGAGCAGTACTTC; CDR3 protein: CASLLYPYEQYF
J gene: TRBJ2-3; V gene: TRBV7-2; D gene: TRBD2; clone size: few; CDR3 length: 16; CDR3 DNA: TGTGCCAGCAGCTTAAGGAGCGGGAGGGCCACAGATACGCAGTATTTT; CDR3 protein: CASSLRSGRATDTQYF
J gene: TRBJ1-2; V gene: TRBV6-5; D gene: .; clone size: .; CDR3 length: 14; CDR3 DNA: TGTGCCAGCAGTTACTCTAGACTTAACTATGGCTACACCTTC; CDR3 protein: CASSYSRLNYGYTF
J gene: TRBJ2-5; V gene: TRBV7-6; D gene: TRBD2; clone size: .; CDR3 length: 18; CDR3 DNA: TGTGCCAGCAGCTTAGATCCCCCAGCGGGGGGCCCATTGAAGACCCAGTACTTC; CDR3 protein: CASSLDPPAGGPLKTQYF
J gene: TRBJ1-6; V gene: TRBV4-2; D gene: TRBD1; clone size: .; CDR3 length: 16; CDR3 DNA: TGTGCCAGCAGCCAAACCCGGGACAGCATAGGGTCACCCCTCCACTTT; CDR3 protein: CASSQTRDSIGSPLHF
J gene: TRBJ2-2; V gene: TRBV5-1; D gene: TRBD2; clone size: .; CDR3 length: 16; CDR3 DNA: TGCGCCAGCAGCTCGGTAGCGGGAGTAAACACCGGGGAGCTGTTTTTT; CDR3 protein: CASSSVAGVNTGELFF
J gene: TRBJ2-7; V gene: TRBV7-9; D gene: TRBD1; clone size: .; CDR3 length: 14; CDR3 DNA: TGTGCCAGCAGCGTGGGACAGGGGGGCTACGAGCAGTACTTC; CDR3 protein: CASSVGQGGYEQYF
J gene: TRBJ1-3; V gene: TRBV6-6; D gene: .; clone size: .; CDR3 length: 13; CDR3 DNA: TGTGCCAGCAGCCACGGTCTTGGAAACACCATATATTTT; CDR3 protein: CASSHGLGNTIYF